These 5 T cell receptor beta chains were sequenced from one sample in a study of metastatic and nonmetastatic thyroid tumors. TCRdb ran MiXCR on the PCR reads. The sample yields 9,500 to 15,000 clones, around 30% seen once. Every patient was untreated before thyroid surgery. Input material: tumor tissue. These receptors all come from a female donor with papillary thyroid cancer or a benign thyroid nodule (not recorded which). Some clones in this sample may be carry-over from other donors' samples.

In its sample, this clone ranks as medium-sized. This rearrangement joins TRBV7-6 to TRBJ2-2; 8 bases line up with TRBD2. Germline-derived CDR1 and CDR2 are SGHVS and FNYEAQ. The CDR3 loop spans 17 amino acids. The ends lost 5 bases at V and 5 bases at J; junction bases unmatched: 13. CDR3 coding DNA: TGTGCCAGCAGCCCCCCTTCGGGACTAGGGATTACCGGGGAGCTGTTTTTT. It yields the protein CASSPPSGLGITGELFF.

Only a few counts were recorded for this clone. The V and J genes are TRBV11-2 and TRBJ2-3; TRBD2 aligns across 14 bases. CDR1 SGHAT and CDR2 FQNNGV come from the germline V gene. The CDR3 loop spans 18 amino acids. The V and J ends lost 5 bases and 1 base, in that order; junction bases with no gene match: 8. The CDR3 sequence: CASSPGLAGGHGTDTQYF. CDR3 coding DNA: TGTGCCAGCAGCCCAGGACTAGCGGGAGGTCACGGCACAGATACGCAGTATTTT.

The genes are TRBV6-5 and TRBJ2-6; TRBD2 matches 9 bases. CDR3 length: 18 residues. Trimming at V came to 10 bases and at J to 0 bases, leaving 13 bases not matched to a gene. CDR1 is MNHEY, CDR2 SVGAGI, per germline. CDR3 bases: TGTGCCACCATCCCGTTAGCGGGGGTGGCCTCTGGGGCCAACGTCCTGACTTTC. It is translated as CATIPLAGVASGANVLTF.

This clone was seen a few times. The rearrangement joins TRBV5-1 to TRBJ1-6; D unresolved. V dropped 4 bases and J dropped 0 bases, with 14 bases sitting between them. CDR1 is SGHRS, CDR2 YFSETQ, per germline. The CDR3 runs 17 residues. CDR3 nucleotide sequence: TGCGCCAGCAGCCTTATCGGGGTGAGCTCCTATAATTCACCCCTCCACTTT. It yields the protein CASSLIGVSSYNSPLHF. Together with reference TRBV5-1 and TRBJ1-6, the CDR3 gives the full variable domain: KAGVTQTPRYLIKTRGQQVTLSCSPISGHRSVSWYQQTPGQGLQFLFEYFSETQRNKGNFPGRFSGRQFSNSRSEMNVSTLELGDSALYLCASSLIGVSSYNSPLHFGNGTRLTVT.

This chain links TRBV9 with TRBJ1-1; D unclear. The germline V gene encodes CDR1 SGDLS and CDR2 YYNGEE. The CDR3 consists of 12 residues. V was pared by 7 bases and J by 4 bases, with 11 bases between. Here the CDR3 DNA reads TGTGCCAGCGGCTATGGGAGCACTGAAGCTTTCTTT. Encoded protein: CASGYGSTEAFF. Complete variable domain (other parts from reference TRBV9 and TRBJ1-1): DSGVTQTPKHLITATGQRVTLRCSPRSGDLSVYWYQQSLDQGLQFLIQYYNGEERAKGNILERFSAQQFPDLHSELNLSSLELGDSALYFCASGYGSTEAFFGQGTRLTVV.